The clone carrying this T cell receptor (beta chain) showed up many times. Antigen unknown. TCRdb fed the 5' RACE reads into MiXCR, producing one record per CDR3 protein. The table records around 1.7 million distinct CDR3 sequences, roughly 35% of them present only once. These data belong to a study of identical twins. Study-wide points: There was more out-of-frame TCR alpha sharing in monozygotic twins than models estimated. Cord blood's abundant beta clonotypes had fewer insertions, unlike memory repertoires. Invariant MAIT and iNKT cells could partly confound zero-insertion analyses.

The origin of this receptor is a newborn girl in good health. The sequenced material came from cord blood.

The CDR3 DNA is TGTGCCAGCACCGGAAGAGCCTTGGGCTATGGCTACACCTTC. Its translation: CASTGRALGYGYTF. The chain recombines TRBV6-1 with TRBJ1-2, with no clear D. The V and J ends lost 7 bases and 4 bases respectively, with 16 bases between them. In germline, CDR1 is MNHNS, CDR2 SASEGT. The CDR3 is 14 residues long.